This T cell receptor (beta chain) was captured in a study of T cell responses to AZD1222 COVID-19 vaccine. Clones were sequenced by immunoSEQ multiplex PCR, and TCRdb holds only the in-frame ones, with some missing. The data hold around 180,000 clones, with around 87% observed a single time. The CDR3 has 13 amino acids. Specimen: peripheral blood, collected on day 0 of AZD1222 vaccination. The chain is built from TRBV21-1 and TRBJ1-1; the D call TRBD1 from the table was never checked on the DNA. TRBV21-1 is assigned pseudogene status. This clonotype was obtained from an adult in good health. The CDR3 here is CASSPWTGRWAFF. As DNA, the CDR3 is TGTGCCAGCAGCCCCTGGACAGGGCGGTGGGCTTTCTTT.